The T cell receptor (beta chain) under discussion was sequenced for a study of post-analysis software for immune sequencing data. Across the whole study: Courses of disease covered relapsing-remitting, secondary progressive and progressive-relapsing multiple sclerosis.

Trimming removed 6 bases at V and 3 bases at J, with 12 bases between. The CDR3 spans 13 residues. Built from TCR beta cDNA, the libraries had unique molecular identifiers in them. Researchers reported 400,000 to 550,000 cDNA molecules coming from about 0.98 to 11 million T cells. One entry per CDR3 protein, called by TCRdb with MiXCR from the PCR reads. The sample lists some 370,000 distinct CDR3 sequences, approximately 38% occurring once. Points on this clonotype: Antigen unknown.

Study-level results: Elevated frequency relative to controls characterized roughly five TRBV segments in patients, TRBV5-6, TRBV5-1 and TRBV20-1 among them. Analysis by F measure revealed that same-batch samples clustered strongly together. Multiple sclerosis patients had significantly lower normalized Chao1 diversity than controls.

The receptor comes from a girl aged 10-17 years with multiple sclerosis. This rearrangement joins TRBV12-3 or TRBV12-4 to TRBJ2-7; possible D gene TRBD2, 6 bases. The sample was blood. The CDR3 reads CASSGGDFYEQYF. CDR3 coding DNA: TGTGCCAGCAGCGGAGGGGACTTCTACGAGCAGTACTTC.